This TCR beta chain was captured by sequencing in a study of vaccination and CD4 T cells after COVID-19. At the level of the study: Each control culture was treated with a CEFX pool, an HIV-1 Nef pool, or no peptide.

Sequenced with the Oncomine TCR Beta short-read assay was DNA taken from cultured CD4+ T cells. One entry per CDR3 protein results from TCRdb running MiXCR on the PCR reads. The sample has 6,500 to 7,500 distinct CDR3 sequences; about a third are singletons. CDR1 is SNHLY and CDR2 is FYNNEI in the germline V gene. The CDR3 loop spans 13 amino acids. The germline V and J ends were trimmed by 5 bases and 5 bases, with 11 bases remaining between them. Findings of the study overall: Spike mono-reactive status applied to 304 of 307 vaccine-specific clones in convalescent patients.

This clonotype has more than one count but fewer than ten. Its antigen is undetermined. The treatment was: approximately 10-day PBMC culture with coronavirus spike peptide pools or control peptides (ViraFEST assay). CD4+ T cells of the unexposed donor were collected before the COVID-19 pandemic (2011-2018). The J gene is TRBJ2-3, the V gene TRBV2; D gene ambiguous. The sequence was collected from a human donor in good health. The sequenced material came from CD4+ T cells from blood, cultured in vitro. The CDR3 DNA follows: TGTGCCAGCAGTTTCGAATCCAAAGATACGCAGTATTTT. Translated: CASSFESKDTQYF. The full variable domain, with the rest looked up from reference TRBV2 and TRBJ2-3, is EPEVTQTPSHQVTQMGQEVILRCVPISNHLYFYWYRQILGQKVEFLVSFYNNEISEKSEIFDDQFSVERPDGSNFTLKIRSTKLEDSAMYFCASSFESKDTQYFGPGTRLTVL.